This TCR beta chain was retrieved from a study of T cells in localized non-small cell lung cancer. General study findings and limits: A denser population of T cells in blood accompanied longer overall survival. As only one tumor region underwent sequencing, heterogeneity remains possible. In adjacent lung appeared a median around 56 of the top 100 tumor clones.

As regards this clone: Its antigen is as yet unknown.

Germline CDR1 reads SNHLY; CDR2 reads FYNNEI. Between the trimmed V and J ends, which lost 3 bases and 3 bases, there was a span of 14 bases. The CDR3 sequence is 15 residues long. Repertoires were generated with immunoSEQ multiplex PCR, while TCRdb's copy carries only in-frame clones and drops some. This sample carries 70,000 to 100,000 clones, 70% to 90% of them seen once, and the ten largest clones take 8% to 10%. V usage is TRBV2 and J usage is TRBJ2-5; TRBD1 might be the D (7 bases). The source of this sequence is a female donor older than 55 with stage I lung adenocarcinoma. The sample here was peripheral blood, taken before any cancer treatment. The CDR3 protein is CASSEEGRGKETQYF. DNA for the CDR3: TGTGCCAGCAGTGAGGAGGGCAGGGGGAAAGAGACCCAGTACTTC.